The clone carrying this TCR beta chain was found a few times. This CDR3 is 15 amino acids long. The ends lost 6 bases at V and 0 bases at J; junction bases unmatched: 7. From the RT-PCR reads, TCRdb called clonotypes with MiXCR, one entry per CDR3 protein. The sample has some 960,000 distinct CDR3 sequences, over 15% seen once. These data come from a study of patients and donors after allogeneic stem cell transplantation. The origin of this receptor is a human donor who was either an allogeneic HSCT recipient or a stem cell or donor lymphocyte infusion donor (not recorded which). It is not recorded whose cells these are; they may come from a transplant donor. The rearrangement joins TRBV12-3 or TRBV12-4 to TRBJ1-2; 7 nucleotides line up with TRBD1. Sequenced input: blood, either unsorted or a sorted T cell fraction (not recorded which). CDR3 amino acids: CASSRRGGANYGYTF. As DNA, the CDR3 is TGTGCCAGCAGCCGCAGGGGGGGAGCTAACTATGGCTACACCTTC.